These 10 T cell receptor beta chains share one sample of origin, sequenced in a study of spatial heterogeneity in lung cancer. TCRdb redid the calling of the 5' RACE reads with MiXCR, one entry per CDR3 protein. The sample has 15,000 or so distinct CDR3 sequences; about 14% are singletons. As for time point: sample taken at primary tumor resection. Sequencing was performed on whole RNA extracted from tumor and nontumor lung tissue, or from frozen PBMC, and the material was left unsorted. The source was PBMCs, collected at surgery. The receptors were sampled from a male donor with early-stage non-small cell lung cancer.

The chain joins TRBV4-2 to TRBJ2-2; TRBD1 aligns across 8 bases. CDR1 is LGHNA, CDR2 YNFKEQ, per germline. The CDR3 has 17 amino acids. Unmatched junction bases numbered 10, after V lost 0 bases and J lost 7 bases. CDR3 residues: CASSQDAGRGRVGELFF. Here the CDR3 DNA reads TGTGCCAGCAGCCAAGATGCGGGCAGGGGGCGGGTCGGGGAGCTGTTTTTT.

This clonotype was counted only a few times. The rearrangement uses TRBV5-4 and TRBJ2-2, with D maybe TRBD1 (5 bases). The V gene lost 2 bases and the J gene lost 8 bases, with 10 bases spanning the gap. The germline V gene has CDR1 SGHNT and CDR2 YYREEE (reference sequence). The CDR3 runs to 13 residues. CDR3 in amino acids: CASSLGESGELFF. The CDR3 DNA follows: TGTGCCAGCAGCTTAGGGGAATCGGGGGAGCTGTTTTTT.

This clonotype occurred a few times. The V and J genes are TRBV18 and TRBJ2-3; D is unclear. There are 14 residues in the CDR3. The V end was cut by 3 bases, the J end by 0 bases, with 7 bases between. Germline CDR1 is KGHSH and CDR2 is LQKENI. CDR3: CASSPPISTDTQYF. CDR3 nucleotides: TGTGCCAGCTCACCCCCTATCAGCACAGATACGCAGTATTTT.

J is TRBJ1-5 and V is TRBV11-2, with TRBD1 identical over 7 bases. This CDR3 spans 13 amino acids. Trimming at V came to 5 bases and at J to 5 bases, leaving 3 bases not matched to a gene. Germline values: CDR1 SGHAT, CDR2 FQNNGV. CDR3 DNA sequence: TGTGCCAGCAGCCTGACAGGGTATCAGCCCCAGCATTTT. This gives the protein CASSLTGYQPQHF.

This sequence joins TRBV12-3 or TRBV12-4 and TRBJ2-5; 11 nucleotides agree with TRBD2. The length of the CDR3 is 18 residues. With V trimmed by 3 bases and J by 0 bases, 9 bases remained unmatched. DNA for the CDR3: TGTGCCAGCAGTTTTATCGGGACTAGCGGAATGTACCAAGAGACCCAGTACTTC. Protein product: CASSFIGTSGMYQETQYF.

This sequence joins TRBV5-1 and TRBJ2-2; 8 nucleotides line up with TRBD1. With 2 bases clipped from V and 4 bases from J, the junction kept 7 bases outside the gene matches. The CDR3 extends over 16 amino acids. CDR1 is SGHRS, CDR2 YFSETQ, per germline. This chain's CDR3 is CASSFFGQGSTGELFF. The CDR3 bases are TGCGCCAGCAGCTTCTTCGGACAGGGCAGCACCGGGGAGCTGTTTTTT.

V usage is TRBV28 and J usage is TRBJ2-5, with no clear D. This CDR3 is 15 amino acids long. Trimming took off 5 bases at V and 2 bases at J, with 15 bases between the two ends. CDR1 is MDHEN and CDR2 is SYDVKM in the germline V gene. CDR3 protein: CASSSPFIGQETQYF. CDR3 bases: TGTGCCAGCAGTAGCCCGTTCATTGGACAAGAGACCCAGTACTTC.

J is TRBJ1-2 and V is TRBV5-1, with D unresolved. The CDR3 has 15 amino acids. V was trimmed by 4 bases and J by 4 bases, leaving 17 bases between them. Per germline, CDR1 SGHRS and CDR2 YFSETQ. The CDR3 DNA sequence: TGCGCCAGCAGCCCGGAGATGAGCCATCCCTATGGCTACACCTTC. Translated: CASSPEMSHPYGYTF.

This chain joins TRBV6-5 and TRBJ2-7; the D gene is possibly TRBD1 (6 bases). Looked up from germline, CDR1 is MNHEY and CDR2 is SVGAGI. V lost 0 bases to trimming and J lost 0 bases, with 12 bases between them. The CDR3 consists of 16 residues. The CDR3 reads CASSYSRAGDSYEQYF. Here the CDR3 DNA reads TGTGCCAGCAGTTACTCGAGGGCAGGGGACTCCTACGAGCAGTACTTC.

This clonotype was detected only a few times. J is TRBJ2-2 and V is TRBV4-3, with D possibly called TRBD1 or TRBD2 (6 bases each). CDR1 is LGHNA and CDR2 is YSLEER in the germline V gene. V was trimmed by 4 bases and J by 2 bases, leaving 29 bases between them. The length of the CDR3 is 21 residues. The CDR3 sequence is CASSPRTTSLSTGTNTGELFF. The CDR3, as DNA: TGCGCCAGCAGCCCGCGGACTACCTCTCTCTCAACAGGGACCAACACCGGGGAGCTGTTTTTT.